Listed here is a single T cell receptor (beta chain). Its antigen remains unknown. Unique molecular identifiers were used in preparing the TCRbeta library. TCRdb independently ran MiXCR on the PCR reads; one entry per CDR3 protein. This table holds around 200,000 distinct CDR3 sequences, approximately 8.4% found once. CDR3 length: 13 amino acids. The V gene lost 1 base and the J gene lost 4 bases, with 7 bases spanning the gap. The sample comes from a study of T-cell reconstitution after alpha-beta-depleted transplantation in children. Study-level findings and limits: When one year had passed after transplant, most T-cell counts and diversity came from newly produced T cells. At day 60, the high TCRbeta diversity found in some patients originated from recipient T cells and thymic progenitors that had survived.

The sequence derives from a male patient between 2 and 15 years old who had a stem cell transplant for acute myeloid leukemia, so the T cells may come from the graft donor. The chain joins TRBV12-3 or TRBV12-4 to TRBJ1-1; no clear D. This specimen consisted of PBMCs, mostly from graft donor cells, obtained 360 days after TCRalphabeta/CD19-depleted stem cell transplant. The CDR3 spells CASSLGQLTEAFF. For the CDR3, the DNA is TGTGCCAGCAGTTTAGGGCAGCTCACTGAAGCTTTCTTT.